What follows are 30 T cell receptor beta chains derived from one specimen sequenced in a study of cytomegalovirus exposure and HLA in healthy donors. 13 Jbeta primers and 60 Vbeta primers were used for the PCR. Clones were sequenced by immunoSEQ multiplex PCR, and TCRdb holds only the in-frame ones, with some missing. The repertoire table contains more than 200,000 clones. Sequenced material: PBMCs. These receptors were obtained from a young woman in good health and CMV-seropositive.

This chain joins TRBV28 and TRBJ2-7, with 16 bases aligning to TRBD2. Losses at the gene ends were 5 bases for V and 7 bases for J; bases not matched to a gene: 8. CDR3 length equals 16 residues. CDR1 is MDHEN and CDR2 is SYDVKM in the germline V gene. DNA of the CDR3: TGTGCCAGCAGTCCGACGGGACTAGCGGGAGGGTGGGAGCAGTACTTC. This codes for CASSPTGLAGGWEQYF.

V gene TRBV5-1 combines with J gene TRBJ2-5; possible D gene TRBD2, 6 bases. The CDR3 contains 14 residues. Trimming took 5 bases from V and 9 from J, leaving 20 bases between them. From germline, CDR1 is SGHRS and CDR2 YFSETQ. This chain's CDR3 is CASSSGESAKAQYF. Written as DNA, the CDR3 is TGCGCCAGCAGTAGCGGAGAAAGTGCGAAAGCCCAGTACTTC.

This chain connects TRBV30 to TRBJ1-1; no clear D. The CDR3 totals 13 residues. Between the trimmed V and J ends, which lost 3 bases and 5 bases, there was a span of 13 bases. CDR1 is GTSNPN, CDR2 SVGIG, per germline (reference sequence). The CDR3 DNA reads TGTGCCTGGAGCAGACTCGGGGAGACTGAAGCTTTCTTT. Protein product: CAWSRLGETEAFF.

The chain uses TRBV4-2 and TRBJ2-6; 7 bases agree with TRBD2. The CDR3 extends over 19 amino acids. V was pared by 2 bases and J by 4 bases, with 14 bases of the junction left unmatched. Per germline, CDR1 LGHNA and CDR2 YNFKEQ. The CDR3 reads CASSQYSSRELAGANVLTF. The CDR3 DNA is TGTGCCAGCAGCCAATATAGTTCGCGGGAGTTAGCCGGGGCCAACGTCCTGACTTTC.

This sequence joins TRBV2 and TRBJ2-3, with 8 bases aligning to TRBD2. CDR1 and CDR2 from the germline V gene are SNHLY and FYNNEI. This CDR3 has 16 residues. The junction had 7 bases not matched to a gene; V was cut back by 5 bases and J by 0 bases. CDR3 DNA sequence: TGTGCCAGCAGTCGGCTAGCGGGCGTCAGCACAGATACGCAGTATTTT. It translates to CASSRLAGVSTDTQYF. Supplemented by reference TRBV2 and TRBJ2-3, the full variable domain reads EPEVTQTPSHQVTQMGQEVILRCVPISNHLYFYWYRQILGQKVEFLVSFYNNEISEKSEIFDDQFSVERPDGSNFTLKIRSTKLEDSAMYFCASSRLAGVSTDTQYFGPGTRLTVL.

The chain carries TRBV4-1 and TRBJ2-7; D is unclear. CDR3 length: 15 residues. Trimming cost V 4 bases and J 2 bases, with 15 bases left between them. Per the germline V gene, CDR1 is MGHRA and CDR2 is YSYEKL. CDR3 loop: CASSPEVGTTYEQYF. The CDR3 DNA sequence: TGCGCCAGCAGCCCAGAGGTCGGAACTACCTACGAGCAGTACTTC.

The chain employs TRBV5-1 and TRBJ2-3; TRBD2 agrees at 8 bases. This CDR3 spans 17 amino acids. Per the germline V gene, CDR1 is SGHRS and CDR2 is YFSETQ. The V and J ends lost 0 bases and 3 bases, in that order; junction bases with no gene match: 9. CDR3 nucleotide sequence: TGCGCCAGCAGCTTGGCGCCCGGGACTAGTGGTACAGATACGCAGTATTTT. Translated: CASSLAPGTSGTDTQYF.

The chain combines TRBV18 with TRBJ1-1, with D tentatively TRBD1 (5 bases). The V end was cut by 1 base, the J end by 2 bases, with 8 bases between. Germline CDR1 KGHSH, CDR2 LQKENI. CDR3 size: 14 residues. CDR3 loop: CASSPQGRNTEAFF. The CDR3 nucleotides are TGTGCCAGCTCACCACAGGGGCGCAACACTGAAGCTTTCTTT. Using reference TRBV18 and TRBJ1-1 for the parts outside the CDR3, the full variable domain is NAGVMQNPRHLVRRRGQEARLRCSPMKGHSHVYWYRQLPEEGLKFMVYLQKENIIDESGMPKERFSAEFPKEGPSILRIQQVVRGDSAAYFCASSPQGRNTEAFFGQGTRLTVV.

The genes are TRBV2 and TRBJ2-3, with 9 bases matching TRBD1. With 5 bases clipped from V and 3 bases from J, the junction kept 6 bases outside the gene matches. Germline assignment: CDR1 SNHLY and CDR2 FYNNEI. There are 15 residues in the CDR3. CDR3 in DNA: TGTGCCAGCAGTATGACAGGGGGTAGGACAGATACGCAGTATTTT. The encoded protein is CASSMTGGRTDTQYF.

The J gene is TRBJ2-1, the V gene TRBV5-4; D is unresolved. The CDR3 extends over 11 amino acids. Between the trimmed V and J ends, which lost 1 base and 8 bases, there was a span of 4 bases. Germline loops: CDR1 SGHNT, CDR2 YYREEE (reference sequence). CDR3 sequence: CASSLYYEQFF. The CDR3 DNA reads as TGTGCCAGCAGCTTGTATTATGAGCAGTTCTTC.

The chain joins TRBV19 to TRBJ2-3, with D perhaps matching TRBD1 (5 bases). The germline gives CDR1 LNHDA, CDR2 SQIVND (reference sequence). The CDR3 sequence is 16 residues long. With 6 bases removed from V and 8 bases from J, the gap between germline ends came to 24 bases. The CDR3 coding sequence is TGTGCCAGTAGACCGACCGTTAGGGGAAAGGCAGGTACGCAGTATTTT. Translating it yields CASRPTVRGKAGTQYF.

The V call is TRBV28, the J call TRBJ1-2, with D possibly TRBD1 on 5 matching bases. The CDR3 extends over 13 amino acids. Germline CDR1 is MDHEN and CDR2 is SYDVKM. V lost 2 bases, J lost 8 bases, and 12 bases lay in between. The CDR3 is CASSLGSRQGYTF. DNA for the CDR3: TGTGCCAGCAGTTTAGGATCCCGACAGGGCTACACCTTC.

The chain links TRBV11-3 to TRBJ2-1, with TRBD2 matching over 11 bases. After removal of 0 bases from V and 4 bases from J, the junction contained 8 bases not matched to a gene. The CDR3 sequence is 18 residues long. Germline lookup yields CDR1 SGHNT and CDR2 YENEEA. CDR3 DNA sequence: TGTGCCAGCAGCTTAGATCAGGGGGGGACTAGCGGATACAATGAGCAGTTCTTC. The encoded protein is CASSLDQGGTSGYNEQFF.

This chain uses TRBV27 with TRBJ1-1; D may be TRBD1 (5 bases). Trimming pared 5 bases from V and 1 base from J, leaving 17 bases between. This CDR3 is built from 16 residues. The germline V gene has CDR1 MNHEY and CDR2 SMNVEV (reference sequence). CDR3 sequence (DNA): TGTGCCAGCAGTCCCTCGCAGGGTGAGGAGAACACTGAAGCTTTCTTT. Protein: CASSPSQGEENTEAFF.

The chain recombines TRBV28 with TRBJ1-1; D is possibly TRBD1 (6 bases). Germline loops: CDR1 MDHEN, CDR2 SYDVKM. The ends were cut back, 10 bases at V and 10 bases at J, with 22 bases in the middle. There are 13 residues in the CDR3. The CDR3 nucleotides read TGTGCCACCCAAGGGGGAGGGGGGTTTGGAGCTTTCTTT. Amino acids: CATQGGGGFGAFF.

The chain employs TRBV29-1 and TRBJ2-3; the match to TRBD2 covers 10 bases. The germline gives CDR1 SQVTM, CDR2 ANQGSEA. The CDR3 is made up of 15 amino acids. Trimming took 0 bases from V and 2 from J; bases not matched to a gene: 2. CDR3 amino acids: CSVEEGLAATDTQYF. Written as DNA, the CDR3 is TGCAGCGTTGAAGAAGGACTAGCGGCCACAGATACGCAGTATTTT.

The chain is built from TRBV5-4 and TRBJ2-5; 15 bases map to TRBD2. The trim removed 1 base at V and 5 bases at J, leaving 6 bases unmatched. CDR1 is SGHNT, CDR2 YYREEE, per germline (reference sequence). The CDR3 contains 17 residues. The DNA of the CDR3 is TGTGCCAGCAGCTTGCCGGGACTAGCGGGAGGTAGGGAGACCCAGTACTTC. Protein: CASSLPGLAGGRETQYF.

The rearrangement links TRBV7-6 to TRBJ1-2, with D possibly being TRBD1 (5 bases). Germline V gene sequence: CDR1 SGHVS, CDR2 FNYEAQ. This CDR3 is 15 amino acids long. The V end lost 5 bases, the J end lost 4 bases, and 17 bases lay between the germline ends. As DNA, the CDR3 is TGTGCCAGCAGCCCAGACAGTTCAAGCCCCTATGGCTACACCTTC. Protein sequence: CASSPDSSSPYGYTF.

The V call is TRBV6-5, the J call TRBJ1-1, with D uncertain. This CDR3 has 13 amino acids. Germline loops: CDR1 MNHEY, CDR2 SVGAGI. V was pared by 5 bases and J by 5 bases, with 12 bases between. CDR3 protein: CASSQTGRTEAFF. CDR3 nucleotides: TGTGCCAGCAGTCAGACGGGTCGAACTGAAGCTTTCTTT.

The gene calls are TRBV7-2 and TRBJ2-2; 11 nucleotides line up with TRBD1. Germline V gives CDR1 SGHTA, CDR2 FQGNSA. The V gene end was trimmed by 5 bases and the J gene end by 4 bases; junction bases not matched to a gene: 3. CDR3 length equals 15 residues. This chain's CDR3 is CASSDGQGATGELFF. The CDR3 DNA is TGTGCCAGCAGCGACGGACAGGGGGCCACCGGGGAGCTGTTTTTT.

V is TRBV11-2 and J is TRBJ2-7, with 7 bases identical to TRBD1. Germline assignment: CDR1 SGHAT and CDR2 FQNNGV. The CDR3 is 14 residues long. The V and J ends lost 1 base and 3 bases, in that order; junction bases with no gene match: 3. As DNA, the CDR3 is TGTGCCAGCAGCTTAGCGGCAGGGGGCTACGAGCAGTACTTC. Its translation is CASSLAAGGYEQYF.

As concerns this clone: The same CDR3 arises from other DNA sequences in this sample as well. The chain couples TRBV19 to TRBJ1-1; D gene unclear. CDR1 and CDR2 (germline): LNHDA, SQIVND (reference sequence). Trimming stripped 5 bases from V and 3 bases from J, with 7 bases between. The CDR3 length is 12 residues. The CDR3 loop is CASSPPDTEAFF. The CDR3, as DNA: TGTGCCAGTAGTCCCCCAGACACTGAAGCTTTCTTT. Full variable domain (missing parts from reference TRBV19 and TRBJ1-1): DGGITQSPKYLFRKEGQNVTLSCEQNLNHDAMYWYRQDPGQGLRLIYYSQIVNDFQKGDIAEGYSVSREKKESFPLTVTSAQKNPTAFYLCASSPPDTEAFFGQGTRLTVV.

CDR3 DNA sequence: TGTGCCAGCAGTGAGCAGGGAATGGCTGAAGCTTTCTTT. It translates to CASSEQGMAEAFF. This chain links TRBV2 with TRBJ1-1, with a tentative D call TRBD1 (5 bases). The germline V and J ends were trimmed by 3 bases and 6 bases, with 11 bases remaining between them. The CDR3 loop spans 13 amino acids. Germline V gene lookup returns CDR1 SNHLY and CDR2 FYNNEI.

The chain recombines TRBV7-2 with TRBJ1-2; D remains ambiguous. Trimming stripped 4 bases from V and 2 bases from J, with 11 bases between. The CDR3 length is 14 residues. Germline V gene sequence: CDR1 SGHTA, CDR2 FQGNSA. CDR3 in amino acids: CASSSYLVNYGYTF. DNA of the CDR3: TGTGCCAGCAGCTCCTACTTGGTCAACTATGGCTACACCTTC.

The chain uses TRBV6-7 and TRBJ2-7; D is possibly TRBD2 (5 bases). TRBV6-7 is known as an ORF, though its function is uncertain. This CDR3 spans 16 amino acids. The ends were cut back, 7 bases at V and 1 base at J, with 20 bases in the middle. CDR3 sequence: CASTQSSSGRSYEQYF. The DNA for the CDR3 is TGTGCCAGCACCCAATCTAGCTCGGGCCGGTCCTACGAGCAGTACTTC.

The CDR3 DNA is TGTGCCAGCAACCTACGGGACAGGGGTGGAGGCTACACCTTC. Translation: CASNLRDRGGGYTF. The rearrangement joins TRBV2 to TRBJ1-2, with 10 bases aligning to TRBD1. Germline V gives CDR1 SNHLY, CDR2 FYNNEI. This CDR3 is built from 14 residues. The junction had 10 bases not matched to a gene; V was cut back by 7 bases and J by 8 bases. Together with reference TRBV2 and TRBJ1-2, the CDR3 gives the full variable domain: EPEVTQTPSHQVTQMGQEVILRCVPISNHLYFYWYRQILGQKVEFLVSFYNNEISEKSEIFDDQFSVERPDGSNFTLKIRSTKLEDSAMYFCASNLRDRGGGYTFGSGTRLTVV.

The gene calls are TRBV10-1 and TRBJ2-5; 10 nucleotides align to TRBD1. The CDR3 totals 16 residues. Looked up from germline, CDR1 is WNHNN and CDR2 is SYGVQD (reference sequence). V shed 2 bases, J shed 2 bases, and the junction held 5 bases outside the gene matches. CDR3 DNA: TGCGCCAGCAGTGAGCGGACAGGGGGTGGTCAAGAGACCCAGTACTTC. It specifies CASSERTGGGQETQYF.

The CDR3 DNA reads as TGTGCCAGCAGCTACCCTAGCGGGACTCCTTACGAGCAGTACTTC. Amino acids: CASSYPSGTPYEQYF. This chain links TRBV5-6 with TRBJ2-7; 9 bases are a match to TRBD2. The CDR3 totals 15 residues. Looked up from germline, CDR1 is SGHDT and CDR2 is YYEEEE. The V and J ends lost 3 bases and 4 bases, in that order; junction bases with no gene match: 8.

The rearrangement links TRBV2 to TRBJ1-6; 10 bases align to TRBD1. V gave up 2 bases and J gave up 9 bases; unmatched junction bases: 4. The CDR3 is 15 amino acids. Germline V CDR1 and CDR2: SNHLY, FYNNEI. This chain's CDR3 is CASSEYGTGVSPLHF. For the CDR3, the DNA is TGTGCCAGCAGTGAATACGGGACAGGGGTTTCACCCCTCCACTTT.

The gene calls are TRBV5-4 and TRBJ2-5; 7 bases fit TRBD2. This CDR3 comprises 16 residues. Trimming at V came to 2 bases and at J to 4 bases, leaving 11 bases not matched to a gene. CDR1 is SGHNT and CDR2 is YYREEE in the germline V gene (reference sequence). Here the CDR3 reads CASSFGGRRSGETQYF. For the CDR3, the DNA is TGTGCCAGCAGCTTCGGCGGGAGAAGGTCGGGAGAGACCCAGTACTTC.